This T cell receptor (beta chain) stems from a study of glioma-infiltrating T cells after dendritic cell vaccination. As for the study in general: Glioblastoma patients came from Phase I and II dendritic cell vaccination trials.

On this clone: Antigen specificity is unknown.

Germline V gene data show CDR1 as SGHDN and CDR2 as FVKESK. This CDR3 is built from 15 residues. The PCR used 60 V beta and 13 J beta primers. Using immunoSEQ multiplex PCR, the repertoire was profiled, and TCRdb retains in-frame clones only, with some absent. The sample gives about 49,000 clones, about 85% of which show up once; 10% to 12% is in the top ten. Study observations and caveats: TCR clonality showed no direct relationship with survival.

This clonotype was sampled from a human donor with glioblastoma. The sample consisted of blood, taken before dendritic cell vaccination. This sequence joins TRBV14 and TRBJ2-5, with 10 bases fitting TRBD2. The J call may be wrong; the DNA end is better matched by TRBJ2-7. CDR3 nucleotides: TGTGCCAGCAGCCGAGGACTAGCGGACTCCTACGAGCAGTACTTC. This encodes CASSRGLADSYEQYF.